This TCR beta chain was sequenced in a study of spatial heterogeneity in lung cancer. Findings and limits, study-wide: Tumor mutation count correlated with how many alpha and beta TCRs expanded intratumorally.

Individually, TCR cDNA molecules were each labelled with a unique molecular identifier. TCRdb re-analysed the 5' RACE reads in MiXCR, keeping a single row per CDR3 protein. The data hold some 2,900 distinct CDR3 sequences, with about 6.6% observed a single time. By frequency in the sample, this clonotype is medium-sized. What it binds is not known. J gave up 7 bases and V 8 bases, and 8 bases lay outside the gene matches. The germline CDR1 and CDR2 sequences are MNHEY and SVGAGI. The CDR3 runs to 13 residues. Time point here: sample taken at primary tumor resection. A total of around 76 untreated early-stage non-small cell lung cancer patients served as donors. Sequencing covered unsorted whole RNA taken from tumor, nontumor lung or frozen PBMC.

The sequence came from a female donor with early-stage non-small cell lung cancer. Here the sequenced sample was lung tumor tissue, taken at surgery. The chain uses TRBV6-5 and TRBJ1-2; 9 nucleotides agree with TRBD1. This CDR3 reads CASEGQGSFGYTF. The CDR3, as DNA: TGTGCCAGCGAGGGACAGGGTTCGTTTGGCTACACCTTC.